This is a list of T cell receptor beta chains from one sample in a study of cytomegalovirus exposure and HLA in healthy donors. Repertoires were generated with immunoSEQ multiplex PCR, while TCRdb's copy carries only in-frame clones and drops some. The data contain 110,000 to 150,000 clones, about three quarters of them seen just once; the ten biggest clones take up 1.7%. The specimen was PBMCs. These receptors were obtained from a woman aged 25 to 39 in good health and CMV-seronegative. CDR3s include the opening cysteine and the closing phenylalanine or tryptophan. The D gene is left open where the match is weak. Rows give clone size only sometimes, using once, few, many, or a class for an expanded clone.

v_gene,d_gene,len,j_gene,abundance,CDR3aa,CDR3nt
TRBV7-2,.,12,TRBJ2-7,.,CASSRDPYEQYF,TGTGCCAGCAGCCGGGATCCCTACGAGCAGTACTTC
TRBV4-1,TRBD1,16,TRBJ2-7,.,CASSQGTGGGPYEQYF,TGCGCCAGCAGCCAAGGAACAGGGGGCGGACCATACGAGCAGTACTTC
TRBV7-9,TRBD2,16,TRBJ2-1,.,CSSSRGTSGAYNEQFF,TGTTCCAGCAGCCGGGGGACTAGCGGGGCCTACAATGAGCAGTTCTTC
TRBV7-3,TRBD2,16,TRBJ2-1,.,CASSLTIGRGYNEQFF,TGTGCCAGCAGCTTAACGATCGGGCGGGGGTACAATGAGCAGTTCTTC
TRBV19,.,18,TRBJ2-6,.,CASSGNGQPNSGANVLTF,TGTGCCAGTAGTGGAAACGGACAGCCGAACTCTGGGGCCAACGTCCTGACTTTC
TRBV7-9,.,13,TRBJ2-2,.,CASSRRGSGELFF,TGTGCCAGCAGCCGTCGGGGGTCCGGGGAGCTGTTTTTT
TRBV27,.,16,TRBJ2-5,once,CASSPFINRGGETQYF,TGTGCCAGCAGTCCATTTATCAACCGGGGAGGAGAGACCCAGTACTTC
TRBV9,.,17,TRBJ1-6,.,CASSVGPRVSYNSPLHF,TGTGCCAGCAGCGTAGGGCCCAGGGTGTCCTATAATTCACCCCTCCACTTT
TRBV29-1,.,11,TRBJ1-6,few,CSVGEESPLHF,TGCAGCGTTGGCGAGGAATCACCCCTCCACTTT
TRBV9,TRBD1,15,TRBJ2-5,.,CASSVAEGARETQYF,TGTGCCAGCAGCGTAGCTGAGGGGGCCAGGGAGACCCAGTACTTC
TRBV13,.,16,TRBJ2-3,many,CASSCQGGDITDTQYF,TGTGCCAGCAGCTGCCAAGGAGGGGATATTACAGATACGCAGTATTTT
TRBV11-2,TRBD2,18,TRBJ2-1,.,CASSFRLAGRSSYNEQFF,TGTGCCAGCAGCTTCCGACTAGCGGGGAGGAGCTCCTACAATGAGCAGTTCTTC
TRBV5-5,TRBD1,16,TRBJ2-5,.,CASSRPRGTGKETQYF,TGTGCCAGCAGCCGACCACGGGGGACAGGGAAAGAGACCCAGTACTTC
TRBV6-1,TRBD1,14,TRBJ1-2,.,CASRKGQKIYGYTF,TGTGCCAGCAGGAAGGGACAGAAAATTTATGGCTACACCTTC
TRBV14,.,15,TRBJ2-1,few,CASSPFQGSYNEQFF,TGTGCCAGCAGCCCCTTCCAGGGGTCCTACAATGAGCAGTTCTTC
TRBV9,TRBD1,15,TRBJ1-2,.,CASSVGTGEIHGYTF,TGTGCCAGCAGCGTAGGGACAGGAGAGATCCATGGCTACACCTTC
TRBV7-9,TRBD1,19,TRBJ1-2,.,CASSLSSPTPGQGNYGYTF,TGTGCCAGCAGCTTGAGCTCCCCAACTCCGGGACAGGGGAACTATGGCTACACCTTC
TRBV7-2,TRBD1,16,TRBJ1-4,once,CASSLVGGTGDEKLFF,TGTGCCAGCAGCTTAGTAGGCGGGACAGGGGATGAAAAACTGTTTTTT
TRBV7-6,.,16,TRBJ1-6,.,CASSLGSGTTNSPLHF,TGTGCCAGCAGCTTAGGTTCGGGTACGACCAATTCACCCCTCCACTTT
TRBV25-1,.,17,TRBJ2-2,.,CASSAFELQGVTGELFF,TGTGCCAGCAGCGCTTTTGAACTCCAGGGCGTCACCGGGGAGCTGTTTTTT
TRBV19,TRBD1,13,TRBJ1-1,once,CASRRQGYTEAFF,TGTGCCAGTAGAAGACAGGGGTACACTGAAGCTTTCTTT
TRBV7-3,.,13,TRBJ2-1,.,CASSLIQGNEQFF,TGTGCCAGCAGCTTAATCCAGGGCAATGAGCAGTTCTTC
TRBV18,.,15,TRBJ1-1,.,CASSPLDGQTTEAFF,TGTGCCAGCTCACCACTAGACGGACAGACCACTGAAGCTTTCTTT
TRBV9,TRBD1,15,TRBJ2-2,.,CASSVGGTGSGELFF,TGTGCCAGCAGCGTAGGCGGGACAGGGTCCGGGGAGCTGTTTTTT
TRBV4-3,.,16,TRBJ2-4,.,CASSQEFQLAKNIQYF,TGCGCCAGCAGCCAAGAGTTCCAATTAGCCAAAAACATTCAGTACTTC
TRBV6-6,TRBD1,15,TRBJ1-1,.,CASTEGQLVKREAFF,TGTGCCAGCACCGAGGGACAGCTGGTCAAACGCGAAGCTTTCTTT
TRBV19,.,14,TRBJ2-1,.,CASSGQTPYNEQFF,TGTGCCAGTAGCGGACAGACCCCCTACAATGAGCAGTTCTTC
TRBV6-1,.,14,TRBJ1-6,once,CASMRALNNSPLHF,TGTGCCAGCATGAGAGCCCTTAATAATTCACCCCTCCACTTT
TRBV29-1,TRBD1,13,TRBJ1-2,once,CSVAGGGGAGYTF,TGCAGCGTGGCCGGTGGAGGGGGCGCGGGCTACACCTTC
TRBV7-8,.,12,TRBJ1-2,once,CASWSQNYGYTF,TGTGCCAGCTGGAGTCAGAACTATGGCTACACCTTC
TRBV7-7,.,14,TRBJ2-2,.,CASSPDSNTGELFF,TGTGCTAGCAGCCCGGACTCAAACACCGGGGAGCTGTTTTTT
TRBV9,.,14,TRBJ2-7,.,CASSVRDFEDEQYF,TGTGCCAGCAGCGTCCGGGATTTCGAGGACGAGCAGTACTTC
TRBV30,TRBD1,13,TRBJ2-1,.,CAWSRTGGGEQFF,TGTGCCTGGAGTCGGACAGGTGGGGGAGAGCAGTTCTTC
TRBV19,.,16,TRBJ1-1,.,CASSRLPDLLGAEAFF,TGTGCCAGTAGTCGTCTCCCGGACTTACTGGGCGCTGAAGCTTTCTTT
TRBV7-9,.,16,TRBJ1-1,.,CASSLADGHPSTEAFF,TGTGCCAGCAGCTTAGCCGACGGACACCCGAGCACTGAAGCTTTCTTT
TRBV5-1,TRBD2,15,TRBJ2-5,.,CASSTSGGAGETQYF,TGCGCCAGCAGCACTAGCGGGGGGGCAGGGGAGACCCAGTACTTC
TRBV4-2,TRBD1,16,TRBJ2-1,once,CASSQDRTGGLIEQFF,TGTGCCAGCAGCCAAGATCGGACAGGGGGCCTTATTGAGCAGTTCTTC
TRBV9,.,14,TRBJ1-1,.,CASSPGGTNTEAFF,TGTGCCAGCAGCCCGGGGGGGACGAACACTGAAGCTTTCTTT
TRBV7-9,TRBD1,13,TRBJ1-2,.,CASSRGQGGGYTF,TGTGCCAGCAGTCGCGGACAGGGGGGTGGCTACACCTTC
TRBV7-2,.,15,TRBJ2-2,.,CASRKRTANTGELFF,TGTGCCAGCAGGAAACGGACAGCCAACACCGGGGAGCTGTTTTTT
TRBV29-1,.,14,TRBJ1-2,few,CSVGVQGHVYGYTF,TGCAGCGTTGGGGTCCAGGGGCATGTCTATGGCTACACCTTC
TRBV18,TRBD1,14,TRBJ2-1,.,CASSDEDRVNEQFF,TGTGCCAGCTCTGATGAGGACAGGGTCAATGAGCAGTTCTTC
TRBV18,TRBD1,13,TRBJ2-7,.,CASSQDRADEQYF,TGTGCCAGCTCACAGGACAGGGCGGACGAGCAGTACTTC
TRBV7-2,TRBD1,16,TRBJ2-2,.,CASSLTGTGAGGELFF,TGTGCCAGCAGCTTAACCGGGACAGGGGCGGGCGGGGAGCTGTTTTTT
TRBV19,TRBD1,16,TRBJ1-2,.,CASSRPTGKPYYGYTF,TGTGCCAGTAGTCGTCCGACAGGGAAACCTTACTATGGCTACACCTTC
TRBV5-8,.,12,TRBJ1-1,.,CASSLGRLEAFF,TGTGCCAGCAGCTTAGGCAGGCTTGAAGCTTTCTTT
TRBV19,TRBD1,12,TRBJ2-3,.,CASSTGQGNEYF,TGTGCCAGTAGTACAGGACAGGGGAATGAGTATTTT
TRBV4-1,.,18,TRBJ1-4,.,CASSQDPRRTATNEKLFF,TGCGCCAGCAGCCAAGATCCGCGTCGGACTGCAACTAATGAAAAACTGTTTTTT
TRBV14,TRBD1,15,TRBJ1-6,.,CASSQGGQGNSPLHF,TGTGCCAGCAGCCAAGGGGGACAGGGGAATTCACCCCTCCACTTT
TRBV27,.,15,TRBJ1-4,.,CASSLSGRNNEKLFF,TGTGCCAGCAGTTTATCGGGCCGTAATAATGAAAAACTGTTTTTT
TRBV6-1,.,15,TRBJ2-7,.,CASSEVWEAPYEQYF,TGTGCCAGCAGTGAAGTATGGGAGGCCCCCTACGAGCAGTACTTC
TRBV4-1,.,17,TRBJ1-1,.,CASSQDYYRESDTEAFF,TGCGCCAGCAGCCAAGATTATTACAGGGAGAGTGACACTGAAGCTTTCTTT
TRBV6-1,.,15,TRBJ1-3,.,CASIRTELSGNTIYF,TGTGCCAGCATTCGGACAGAGCTCTCTGGAAACACCATATATTTT
TRBV18,.,17,TRBJ1-4,.,CASSLPRQATDNEKLFF,TGTGCCAGCTCACTCCCCCGACAGGCTACCGATAATGAAAAACTGTTTTTT
TRBV23-1,TRBD2,16,TRBJ2-1,few,CASSQEGAGSPNEQFF,TGCGCCAGCAGCCAAGAAGGAGCGGGGTCTCCCAATGAGCAGTTCTTC